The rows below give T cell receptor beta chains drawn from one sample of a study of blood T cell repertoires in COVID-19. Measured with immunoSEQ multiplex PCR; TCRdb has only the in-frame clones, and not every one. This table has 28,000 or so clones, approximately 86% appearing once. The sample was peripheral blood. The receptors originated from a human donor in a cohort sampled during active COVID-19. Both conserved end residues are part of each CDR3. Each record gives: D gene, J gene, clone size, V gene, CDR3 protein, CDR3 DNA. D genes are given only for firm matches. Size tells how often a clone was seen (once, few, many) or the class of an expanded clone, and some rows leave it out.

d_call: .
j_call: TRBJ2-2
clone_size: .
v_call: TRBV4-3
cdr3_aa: CASSQDRAGANTGELFF
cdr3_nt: TGCGCCAGCAGCCAAGATAGGGCAGGGGCGAACACCGGGGAGCTGTTTTTT

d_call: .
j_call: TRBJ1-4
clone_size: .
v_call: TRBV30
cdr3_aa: CAWSVPRHPGAGEKLFF
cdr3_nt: TGTGCCTGGAGTGTACCCCGCCACCCAGGGGCTGGTGAAAAACTGTTTTTT

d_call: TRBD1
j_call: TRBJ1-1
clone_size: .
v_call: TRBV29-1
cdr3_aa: CSFHGTGGSDTEAFF
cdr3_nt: TGCAGCTTCCACGGGACAGGGGGCAGCGACACTGAAGCTTTCTTT

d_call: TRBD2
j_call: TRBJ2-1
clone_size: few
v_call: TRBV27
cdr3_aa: CASSPGGSYNEQFF
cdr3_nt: TGTGCCAGCAGTCCGGGAGGGTCCTACAATGAGCAGTTCTTC

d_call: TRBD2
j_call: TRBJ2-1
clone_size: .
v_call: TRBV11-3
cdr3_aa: CASSSGLAGGNEQFF
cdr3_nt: TGTGCCAGCAGCTCAGGACTAGCGGGAGGGAATGAGCAGTTCTTC

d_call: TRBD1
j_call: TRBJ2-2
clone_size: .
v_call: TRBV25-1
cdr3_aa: CASSEGQRPGELFF
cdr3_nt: TGTGCCAGCAGTGAGGGACAGAGGCCCGGGGAGCTGTTTTTT

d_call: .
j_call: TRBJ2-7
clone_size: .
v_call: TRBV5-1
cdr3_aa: CASSLDNYEQYF
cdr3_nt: TGCGCCAGCAGCTTGGACAATTACGAGCAGTACTTC

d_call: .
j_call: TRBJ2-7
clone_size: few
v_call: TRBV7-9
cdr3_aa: CASSKQGYEQYF
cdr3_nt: TGTGCCAGCAGTAAACAGGGCTACGAGCAGTACTTC

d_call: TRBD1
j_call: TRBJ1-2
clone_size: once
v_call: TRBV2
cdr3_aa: CASRDRVNYGYTF
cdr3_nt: TGTGCCAGCAGGGACAGGGTTAACTATGGCTACACCTTC

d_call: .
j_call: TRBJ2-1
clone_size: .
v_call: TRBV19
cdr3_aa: CASMVSAGSSYNEQFF
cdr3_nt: TGTGCCAGTATGGTCTCGGCGGGGAGCTCCTACAATGAGCAGTTCTTC

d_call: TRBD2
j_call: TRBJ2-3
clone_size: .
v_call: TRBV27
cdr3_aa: CASTWSHGGDTQYF
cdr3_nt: TGTGCCAGCACCTGGAGCCACGGGGGGGATACGCAGTATTTT

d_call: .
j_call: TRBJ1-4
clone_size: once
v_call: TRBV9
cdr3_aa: CASSVYPPGFARGEKLFF
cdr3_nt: TGTGCCAGCAGCGTATATCCCCCTGGGTTCGCTCGGGGTGAAAAACTGTTTTTT

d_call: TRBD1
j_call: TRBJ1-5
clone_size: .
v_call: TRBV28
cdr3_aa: CASSLGLRGLTNQPQHF
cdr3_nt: TGTGCCAGCAGTTTGGGACTGAGGGGGCTTACTAATCAGCCCCAGCATTTT

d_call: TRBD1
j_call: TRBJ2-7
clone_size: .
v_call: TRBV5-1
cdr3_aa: CASSLGQGADEQYF
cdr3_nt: TGCGCCAGCAGCTTAGGACAGGGGGCAGACGAGCAGTACTTC

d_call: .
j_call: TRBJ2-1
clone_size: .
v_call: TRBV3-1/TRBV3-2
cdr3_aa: CASSQLRDSREQFF
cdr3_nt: TGTGCCAGCAGCCAACTCCGGGACTCGAGGGAGCAGTTCTTC

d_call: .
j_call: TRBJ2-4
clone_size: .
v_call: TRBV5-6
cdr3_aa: CASSLSGTQRNIQYF
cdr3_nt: TGTGCCAGCAGCCTCTCCGGGACACAAAGAAACATTCAGTACTTC

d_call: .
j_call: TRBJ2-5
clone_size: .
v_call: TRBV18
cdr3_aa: CASSRTQQETQYF
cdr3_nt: TGTGCCAGCTCACGCACACAGCAAGAGACCCAGTACTTC

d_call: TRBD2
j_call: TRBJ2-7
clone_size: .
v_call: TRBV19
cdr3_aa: CASSIAPGSGVAYEQYF
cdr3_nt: TGTGCCAGTAGTATAGCCCCTGGGAGCGGGGTTGCCTACGAGCAGTACTTC

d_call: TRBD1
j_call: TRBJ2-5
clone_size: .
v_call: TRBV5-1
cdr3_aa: CASSIDRVEETQYF
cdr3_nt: TGCGCCAGCAGCATTGACAGGGTCGAAGAGACCCAGTACTTC

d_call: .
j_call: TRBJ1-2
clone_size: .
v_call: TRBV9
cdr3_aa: CASSAGGHGYTF
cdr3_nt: TGTGCCAGCAGCGCAGGAGGACATGGCTACACCTTC

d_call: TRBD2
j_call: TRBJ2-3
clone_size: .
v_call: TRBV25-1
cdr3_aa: CASTFGGGGDTQYF
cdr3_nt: TGTGCCAGCACGTTCGGGGGGGGAGGAGATACGCAGTATTTT

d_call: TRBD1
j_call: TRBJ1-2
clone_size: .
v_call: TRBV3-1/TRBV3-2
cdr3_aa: CASSQNSGQGHGYTF
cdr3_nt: TGTGCCAGCAGCCAAAATTCTGGACAGGGTCACGGCTACACCTTC

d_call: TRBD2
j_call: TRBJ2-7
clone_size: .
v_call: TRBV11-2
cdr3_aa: CASSLQAGRGYEQYF
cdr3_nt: TGTGCCAGCAGCCTACAAGCGGGACGGGGCTACGAGCAGTACTTC

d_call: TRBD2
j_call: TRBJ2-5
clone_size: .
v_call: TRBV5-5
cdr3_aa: CASSLGLAGETGAETQYF
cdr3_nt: TGTGCCAGCAGCCTCGGACTAGCGGGAGAGACGGGTGCGGAGACCCAGTACTTC

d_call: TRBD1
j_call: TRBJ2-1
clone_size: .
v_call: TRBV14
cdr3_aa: CASSRFRDRGGNEQFF
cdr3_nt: TGTGCCAGCAGCCGATTCCGGGACAGGGGAGGCAATGAGCAGTTCTTC

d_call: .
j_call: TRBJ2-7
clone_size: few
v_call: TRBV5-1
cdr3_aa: CASSLGLESTQQYF
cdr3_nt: TGCGCCAGCAGCTTGGGACTGGAATCTACGCAGCAGTACTTC

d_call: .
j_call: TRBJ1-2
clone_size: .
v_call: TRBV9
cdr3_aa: CASTLNPQYGYTF
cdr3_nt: TGTGCCAGCACTCTCAACCCACAGTATGGCTACACCTTC

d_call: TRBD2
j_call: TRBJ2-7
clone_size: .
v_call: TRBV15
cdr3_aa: CATSPGTSGIYEQYF
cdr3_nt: TGTGCCACCAGCCCCGGGACTAGCGGGATATACGAGCAGTACTTC

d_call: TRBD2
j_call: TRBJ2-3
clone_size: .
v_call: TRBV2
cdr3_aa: CASKVTGGPADTQYF
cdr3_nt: TGTGCCAGCAAGGTAACGGGAGGGCCCGCAGATACGCAGTATTTT

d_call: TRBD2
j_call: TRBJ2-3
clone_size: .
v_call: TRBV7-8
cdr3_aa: CASSLAGGIDTQYF
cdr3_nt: TGTGCCAGCAGCTTAGCGGGGGGGATAGATACGCAGTATTTT

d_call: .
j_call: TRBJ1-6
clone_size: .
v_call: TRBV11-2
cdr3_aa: CASSPRVLGPPLHF
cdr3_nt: TGTGCCAGCAGCCCGAGGGTCCTAGGTCCACCCCTCCACTTT

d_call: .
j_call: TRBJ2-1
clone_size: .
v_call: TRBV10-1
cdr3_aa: CASSESSYNEQFF
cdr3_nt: TGCGCCAGCAGTGAATCCAGTTACAATGAGCAGTTCTTC

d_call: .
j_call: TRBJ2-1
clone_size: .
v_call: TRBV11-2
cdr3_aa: CASSPQGVKYNEQFF
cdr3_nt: TGTGCCAGCAGCCCACAGGGTGTGAAGTACAATGAGCAGTTCTTC

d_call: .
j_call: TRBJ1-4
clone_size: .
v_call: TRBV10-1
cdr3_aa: CASSENSNEKLFF
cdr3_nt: TGCGCCAGCAGTGAGAACAGTAATGAAAAACTGTTTTTT

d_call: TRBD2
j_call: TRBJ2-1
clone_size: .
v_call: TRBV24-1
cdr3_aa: CATSDLRLAMDEQFF
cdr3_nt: TGTGCCACCAGTGATCTCAGACTAGCCATGGATGAGCAGTTCTTC

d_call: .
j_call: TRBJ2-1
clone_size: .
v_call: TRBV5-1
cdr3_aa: CASSLVGGKEEQFF
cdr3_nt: TGCGCCAGCAGCTTGGTAGGGGGAAAGGAGGAGCAGTTCTTC

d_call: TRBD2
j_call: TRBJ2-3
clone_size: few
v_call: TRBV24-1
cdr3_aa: CATSDTSGGSTDTQYF
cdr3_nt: TGTGCCACCAGTGATACTAGCGGGGGCAGCACAGATACGCAGTATTTT

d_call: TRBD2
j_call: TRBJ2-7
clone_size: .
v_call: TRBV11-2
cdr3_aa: CASRLGNSGGAIYEQYF
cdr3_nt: TGTGCCAGCAGGCTCGGGAATAGCGGGGGGGCCATCTACGAGCAGTACTTC

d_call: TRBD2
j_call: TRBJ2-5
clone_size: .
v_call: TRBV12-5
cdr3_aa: CASGGTSGSNQETQYF
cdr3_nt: TGTGCTAGTGGCGGGACTAGCGGGAGCAACCAAGAGACCCAGTACTTC

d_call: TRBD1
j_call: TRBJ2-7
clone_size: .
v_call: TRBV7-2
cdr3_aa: CASSLEGQGVYEQYF
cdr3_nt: TGTGCCAGCAGCTTAGAGGGACAGGGGGTCTACGAGCAGTACTTC

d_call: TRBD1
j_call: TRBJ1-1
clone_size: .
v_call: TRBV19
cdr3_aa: CASSMNLDRAAEAFF
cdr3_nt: TGTGCCAGTAGTATGAACCTTGACAGGGCGGCTGAAGCTTTCTTT